This T cell receptor beta chain was captured by sequencing in a study of cytomegalovirus exposure and HLA in healthy donors. This PCR relied on a set of 60 Vbeta primers and 13 Jbeta primers. TCRdb's copy holds only in-frame clones and misses some; the assay was immunoSEQ multiplex PCR. The repertoire includes around 150,000 clones, approximately 77% of them detected once, and around 2% sits in the top ten. This CDR3 has 14 amino acids. Trimming took off 5 bases at V and 8 bases at J, with 18 bases between the two ends. The germline V gene encodes CDR1 SEHNR and CDR2 FQNEAQ (reference sequence). This sequence was found in a man aged 25 to 40 in good health and CMV-seronegative. The specimen was PBMCs. The rearrangement uses TRBV7-9 and TRBJ1-1, with D possibly being TRBD1 (5 bases). The CDR3 DNA reads as TGTGCCAGCAGCAGCGTTGGACAACGCCGAGAAGCTTTCTTT. As protein: CASSSVGQRREAFF.